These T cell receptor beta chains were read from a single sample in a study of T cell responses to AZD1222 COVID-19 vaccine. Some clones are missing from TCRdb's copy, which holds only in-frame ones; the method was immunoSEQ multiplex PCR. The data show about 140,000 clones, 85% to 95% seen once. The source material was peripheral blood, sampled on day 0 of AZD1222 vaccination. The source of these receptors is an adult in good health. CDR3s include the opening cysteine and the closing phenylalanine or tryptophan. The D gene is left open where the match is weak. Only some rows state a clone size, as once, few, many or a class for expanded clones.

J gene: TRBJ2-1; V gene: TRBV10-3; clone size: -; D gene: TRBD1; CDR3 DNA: TGTGCCATCAGTGTCACAGGGGCTAGCTCCTACAATGAGCAGTTCTTC; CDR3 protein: CAISVTGASSYNEQFF
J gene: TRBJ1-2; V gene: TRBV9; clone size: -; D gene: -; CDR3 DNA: TGTGCCAGCAGCGTTGGGACCGACTATGGCTACACCTTC; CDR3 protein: CASSVGTDYGYTF
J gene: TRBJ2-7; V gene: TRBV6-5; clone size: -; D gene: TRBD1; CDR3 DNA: TGTGCCACCTCGCCCTCGGGCTTGACAGGGGTCGAGCAGTACTTC; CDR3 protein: CATSPSGLTGVEQYF
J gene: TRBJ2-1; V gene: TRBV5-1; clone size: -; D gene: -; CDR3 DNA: TGCGCCAGCAGCGGGCTAGCACCGAACAATGAGCAGTTCTTC; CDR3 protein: CASSGLAPNNEQFF
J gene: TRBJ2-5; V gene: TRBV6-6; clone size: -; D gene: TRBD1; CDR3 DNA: TGTGCCAGCAGTTACTCGGCAGGGGGCCAAGAGACCCAGTACTTC; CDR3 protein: CASSYSAGGQETQYF
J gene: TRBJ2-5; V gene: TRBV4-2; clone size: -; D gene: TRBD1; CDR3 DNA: TGTGCCAGCAGCCAACAGACAGGGGGCGGAGAGACCCAGTACTTC; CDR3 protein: CASSQQTGGGETQYF
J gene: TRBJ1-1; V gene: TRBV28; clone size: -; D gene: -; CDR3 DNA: TGTGCCAGCAGTTCACCATCCCGAGGGGGGTTCGAAGCTTTCTTT; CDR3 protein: CASSSPSRGGFEAFF
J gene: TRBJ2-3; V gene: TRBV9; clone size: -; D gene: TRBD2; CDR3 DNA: TGTGCCAGCAGCGAATTGGGACTAGTCTTTACGATGGATACGCAGTATTTT; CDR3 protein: CASSELGLVFTMDTQYF
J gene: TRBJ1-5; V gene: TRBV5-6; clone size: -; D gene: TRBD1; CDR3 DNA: TGTGCCAGCAGCTTGGGGAATGCAGGGGGCTTTCAGCCCCAGCATTTT; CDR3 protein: CASSLGNAGGFQPQHF
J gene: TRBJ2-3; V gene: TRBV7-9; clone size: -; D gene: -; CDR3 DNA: TGTGCCAGCAGCGCCCCGGCAGGTGATACGCAGTATTTT; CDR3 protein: CASSAPAGDTQYF
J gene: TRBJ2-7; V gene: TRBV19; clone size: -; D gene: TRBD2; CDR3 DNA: TGTGCCAGTAGTATAACTGGGACTAGCGGGTACGAGCAGTACTTC; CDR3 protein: CASSITGTSGYEQYF
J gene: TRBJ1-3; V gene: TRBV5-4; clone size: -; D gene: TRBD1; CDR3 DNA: TGTGCCAGCAGCTTTTGGCAGGGGGCAAACACCATATATTTT; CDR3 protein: CASSFWQGANTIYF
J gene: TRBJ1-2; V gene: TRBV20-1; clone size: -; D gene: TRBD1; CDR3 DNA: TGCAGTGCTAGTTGGGTCGACAGGGGGTACTATGGCTACACCTTC; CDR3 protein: CSASWVDRGYYGYTF
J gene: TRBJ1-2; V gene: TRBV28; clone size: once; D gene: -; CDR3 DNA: TGTGCCAGCAGTTTGAGGAGGGCAAACTATGGCTACACCTTC; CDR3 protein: CASSLRRANYGYTF
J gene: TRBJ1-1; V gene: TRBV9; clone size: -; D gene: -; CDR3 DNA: TGTGCCAGCAGCCCGCACGGGGAACCGGGACACCGAGGCACTGAAGCTTTCTTT; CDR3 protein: CASSPHGEPGHRGTEAFF
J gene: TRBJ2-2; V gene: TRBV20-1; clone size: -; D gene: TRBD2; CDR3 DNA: TGCAGTGCTAGTCGCCTAGCGGGAGGTGGGACCGGGGAGCTGTTTTTT; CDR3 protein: CSASRLAGGGTGELFF
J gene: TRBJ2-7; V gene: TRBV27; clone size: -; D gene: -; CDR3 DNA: TGTGCCAGCAAGCTTGGGCTAGCCAACTACGAGCAGTACTTC; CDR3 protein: CASKLGLANYEQYF
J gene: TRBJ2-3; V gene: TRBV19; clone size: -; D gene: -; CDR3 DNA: TGTGCCAGTTCCTCTGCTGACTACTATGGCACAGATACGCAGTATTTT; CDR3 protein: CASSSADYYGTDTQYF
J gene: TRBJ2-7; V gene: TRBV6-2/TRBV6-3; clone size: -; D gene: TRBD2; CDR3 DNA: TGTGCCAGCAGCCCAAAGCGGGAGGACTCCTACGAGCAGTACTTC; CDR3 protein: CASSPKREDSYEQYF
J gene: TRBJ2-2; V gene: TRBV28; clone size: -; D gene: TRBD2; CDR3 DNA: TGTGCCAGCAGTGAGCTAAGCGGGAGGAGCCCCGGGGAGCTGTTTTTT; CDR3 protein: CASSELSGRSPGELFF
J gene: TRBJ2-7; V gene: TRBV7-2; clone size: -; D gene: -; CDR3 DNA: TGTGCCAGCAGCCGAGGGCTTCAATACGAGCAGTACTTC; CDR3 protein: CASSRGLQYEQYF
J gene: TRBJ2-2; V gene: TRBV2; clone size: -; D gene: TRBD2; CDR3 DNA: TGTGCCAGCAGGAGGACTAGCGGGGACACCGGGGAGCTGTTTTTT; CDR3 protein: CASRRTSGDTGELFF
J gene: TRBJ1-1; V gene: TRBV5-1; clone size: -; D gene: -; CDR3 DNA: TGCGCCAGCAGCTTGGATCAGGGAATGAACACTGAAGCTTTCTTT; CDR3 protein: CASSLDQGMNTEAFF
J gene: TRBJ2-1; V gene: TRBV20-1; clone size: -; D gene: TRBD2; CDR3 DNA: TGCAGTGCTAGTCCCCTAGCGGGGCTTAACAATGAGCAGTTCTTC; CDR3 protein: CSASPLAGLNNEQFF
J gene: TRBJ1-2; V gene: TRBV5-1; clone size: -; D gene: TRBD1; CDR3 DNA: TGCGCCAGCAGCGAGACAGGGAACTATGGCTACACCTTC; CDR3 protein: CASSETGNYGYTF
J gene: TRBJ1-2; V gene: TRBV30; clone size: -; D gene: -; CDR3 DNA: TGTGCCTGGAGTGGTGACAGAACCTCTGGCTATGGCTACACCTTC; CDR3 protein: CAWSGDRTSGYGYTF
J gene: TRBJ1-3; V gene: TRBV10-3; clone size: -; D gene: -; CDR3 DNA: TGTGCCATGGGGGCAGGGCTCGGAAACACCATATATTTT; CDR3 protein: CAMGAGLGNTIYF
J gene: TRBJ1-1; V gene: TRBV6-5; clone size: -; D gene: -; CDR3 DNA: TGTGCCAGCAGTTACGGGGGGATGAACACTGAAGCTTTCTTT; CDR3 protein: CASSYGGMNTEAFF
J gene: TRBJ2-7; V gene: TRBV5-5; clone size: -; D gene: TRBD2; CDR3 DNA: TGTGCCAGCAGCTTGGGGCTAGCGGGGGCCGGCTACGAGCAGTACTTC; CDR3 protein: CASSLGLAGAGYEQYF
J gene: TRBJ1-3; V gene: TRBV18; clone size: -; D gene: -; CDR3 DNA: TGTGCCACCCACAAGGGTAACTCTGGAAACACCATATATTTT; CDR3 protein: CATHKGNSGNTIYF
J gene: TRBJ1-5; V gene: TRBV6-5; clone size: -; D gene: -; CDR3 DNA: TGTGCCAGCCACCTTGCAAATCAGCCCCAGCATTTT; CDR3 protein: CASHLANQPQHF
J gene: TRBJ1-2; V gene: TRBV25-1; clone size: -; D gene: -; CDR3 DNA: TGTGCCAGCAGTGCACAGGCCGACCATGGCTACACCTTC; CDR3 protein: CASSAQADHGYTF
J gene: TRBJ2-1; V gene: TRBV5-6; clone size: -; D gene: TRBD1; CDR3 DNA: TGTGCCAGCAGCACCGGGACAGGGGTTAACAATGAGCAGTTCTTC; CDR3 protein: CASSTGTGVNNEQFF
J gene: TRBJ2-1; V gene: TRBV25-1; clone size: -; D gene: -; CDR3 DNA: TGTGCCAGCAGTGCCGGTAGGCTTTCCTACAATGAGCAGTTCTTC; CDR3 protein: CASSAGRLSYNEQFF
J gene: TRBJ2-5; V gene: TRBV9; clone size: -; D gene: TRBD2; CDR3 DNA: TGTGCCAGCAGCGTAGGGACTAGCGGGGGCCCCCAAGAGACCCAGTACTTC; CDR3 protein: CASSVGTSGGPQETQYF
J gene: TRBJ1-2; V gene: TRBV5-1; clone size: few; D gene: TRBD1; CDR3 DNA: TGCGCCAGCAGCTGGGGGGACAGCCACTATGGCTACACCTTC; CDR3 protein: CASSWGDSHYGYTF
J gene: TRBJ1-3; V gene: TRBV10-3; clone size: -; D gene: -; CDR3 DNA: TGTGCCACCGGGGACAACATCTCTGGAAACACCATATATTTT; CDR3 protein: CATGDNISGNTIYF
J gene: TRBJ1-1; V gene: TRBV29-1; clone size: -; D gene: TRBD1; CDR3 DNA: TGCAGCGGAGGACAGGGGAACACTGAAGCTTTCTTT; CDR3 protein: CSGGQGNTEAFF
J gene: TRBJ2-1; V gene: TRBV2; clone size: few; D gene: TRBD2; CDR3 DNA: TGTGCCAGCAGTGGACTAGCGGATTACAATGAGCAGTTCTTC; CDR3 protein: CASSGLADYNEQFF
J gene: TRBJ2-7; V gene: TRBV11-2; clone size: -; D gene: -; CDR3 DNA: TGTGCCAGCAGCACATTCACGGCCGCGGACGAGCAGTACTTC; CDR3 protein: CASSTFTAADEQYF
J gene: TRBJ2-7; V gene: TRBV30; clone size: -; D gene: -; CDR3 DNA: TGTGCCTGGAGCATGACAGTCGACTACGAGCAGTACTTC; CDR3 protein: CAWSMTVDYEQYF
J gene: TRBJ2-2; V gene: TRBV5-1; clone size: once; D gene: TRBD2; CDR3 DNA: TGCGCCAGCAGCTTGGTTAGCGGGAGGTTCGCGAACACCGGGGAGCTGTTTTTT; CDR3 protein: CASSLVSGRFANTGELFF
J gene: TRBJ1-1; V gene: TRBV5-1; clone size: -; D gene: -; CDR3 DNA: TGCGCCAGCAGCTTGGGAGGAGGGGGGCCTATGAACACTGAAGCTTTCTTT; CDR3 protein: CASSLGGGGPMNTEAFF
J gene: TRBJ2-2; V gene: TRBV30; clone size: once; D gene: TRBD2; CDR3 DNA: TGTGCCTGGAGCGGGCCTAGCGGGGGCGGGGAGCTGTTTTTT; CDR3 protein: CAWSGPSGGGELFF
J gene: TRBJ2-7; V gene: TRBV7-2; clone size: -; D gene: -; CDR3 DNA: TGTGCCAGCAGCTTTACCTCCAGTGAGGTCTACGAGCAGTACTTC; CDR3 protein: CASSFTSSEVYEQYF
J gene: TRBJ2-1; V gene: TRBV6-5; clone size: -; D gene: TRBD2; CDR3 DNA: TGTGCCAGCAGGCCAAGCGGGGACTCCTACAATGAGCAGTTCTTC; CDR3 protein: CASRPSGDSYNEQFF
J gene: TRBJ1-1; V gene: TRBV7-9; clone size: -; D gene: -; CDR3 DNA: TGTGCCAGCAGCTTAGCTGGCAGGCGGAACACTGAAGCTTTCTTT; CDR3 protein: CASSLAGRRNTEAFF
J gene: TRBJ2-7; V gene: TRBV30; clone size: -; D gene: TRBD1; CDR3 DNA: TGTGCCTGGAGTCGGGGACAGGGGGGGGACGAGCAGTACTTC; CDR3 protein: CAWSRGQGGDEQYF
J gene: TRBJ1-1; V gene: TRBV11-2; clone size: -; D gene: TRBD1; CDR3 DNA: TGTGCCAGCAGCCGAGAAGGTGGGCAGGGGGTAGGAAGCACTGAAGCTTTCTTT; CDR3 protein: CASSREGGQGVGSTEAFF
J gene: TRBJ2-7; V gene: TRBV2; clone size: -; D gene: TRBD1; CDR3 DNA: TGTGCCAGCAGAAGCAGGGGGCTCGGCACCACCGCGGGCGAGCAGTACTTC; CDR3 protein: CASRSRGLGTTAGEQYF
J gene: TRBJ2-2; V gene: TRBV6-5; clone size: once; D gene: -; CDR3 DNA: TGTGCCAGCAGTCAGGGAAGCACCGGGGAGCTGTTTTTT; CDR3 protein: CASSQGSTGELFF
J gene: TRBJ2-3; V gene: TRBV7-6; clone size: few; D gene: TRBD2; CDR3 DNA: TGTGCCAGCAGCTTATTAGGGTACGAGCGGGAGGGAAATACGCAGTATTTT; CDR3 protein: CASSLLGYEREGNTQYF
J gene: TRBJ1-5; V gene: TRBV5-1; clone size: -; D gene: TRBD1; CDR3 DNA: TGCGCCAGCAGCTTGGGGGACAGCCAGAATCAGCCCCAGCATTTT; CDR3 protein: CASSLGDSQNQPQHF
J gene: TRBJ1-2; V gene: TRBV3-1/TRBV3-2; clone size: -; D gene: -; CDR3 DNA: TGTGCCAGCAGCCAAGGGGAGGGGACGAACTATGGCTACACCTTC; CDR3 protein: CASSQGEGTNYGYTF
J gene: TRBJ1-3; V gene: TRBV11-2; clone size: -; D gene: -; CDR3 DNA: TGTGCCAGCAGCTCCAGGGACGGAAACACCATATATTTT; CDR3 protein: CASSSRDGNTIYF
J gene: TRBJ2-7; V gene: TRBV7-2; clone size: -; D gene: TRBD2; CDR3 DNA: TGTGCCAGCAGCTTCGGCGGGAGGAGGGACTACGAGCAGTACTTC; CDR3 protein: CASSFGGRRDYEQYF
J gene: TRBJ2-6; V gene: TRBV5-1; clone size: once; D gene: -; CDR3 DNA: TGCGCCAGCAGCCCCATGGGGACTGGGGCCAACGTCCTGACTTTC; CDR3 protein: CASSPMGTGANVLTF